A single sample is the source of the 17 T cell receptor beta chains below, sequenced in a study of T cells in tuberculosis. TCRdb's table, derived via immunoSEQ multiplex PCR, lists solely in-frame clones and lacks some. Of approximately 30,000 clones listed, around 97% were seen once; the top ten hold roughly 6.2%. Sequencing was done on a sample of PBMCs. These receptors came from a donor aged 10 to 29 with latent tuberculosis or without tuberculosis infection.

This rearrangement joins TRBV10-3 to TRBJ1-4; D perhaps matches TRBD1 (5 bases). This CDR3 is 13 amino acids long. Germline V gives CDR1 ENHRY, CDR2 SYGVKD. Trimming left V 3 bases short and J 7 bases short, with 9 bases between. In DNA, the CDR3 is TGTGCCATCAGTGAACGGGGGGGTGAAAAACTGTTTTTT. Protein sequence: CAISERGGEKLFF.

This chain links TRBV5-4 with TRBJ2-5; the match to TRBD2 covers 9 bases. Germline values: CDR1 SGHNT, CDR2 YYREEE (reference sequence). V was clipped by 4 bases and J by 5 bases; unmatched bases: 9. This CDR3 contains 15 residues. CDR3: CASSLLAGVGETQYF. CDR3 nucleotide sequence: TGTGCCAGCAGCCTTTTAGCGGGAGTCGGGGAGACCCAGTACTTC. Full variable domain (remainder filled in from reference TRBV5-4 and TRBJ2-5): ETGVTQSPTHLIKTRGQQVTLRCSSQSGHNTVSWYQQALGQGPQFIFQYYREEENGRGNFPPRFSGLQFPNYSSELNVNALELDDSALYLCASSLLAGVGETQYFGPGTRLLVL.

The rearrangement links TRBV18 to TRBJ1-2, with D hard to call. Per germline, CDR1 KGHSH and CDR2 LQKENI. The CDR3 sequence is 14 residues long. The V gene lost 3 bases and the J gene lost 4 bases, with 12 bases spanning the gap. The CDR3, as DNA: TGTGCCAGCTCACCCTCCACGGAGATCTATGGCTACACCTTC. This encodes CASSPSTEIYGYTF.

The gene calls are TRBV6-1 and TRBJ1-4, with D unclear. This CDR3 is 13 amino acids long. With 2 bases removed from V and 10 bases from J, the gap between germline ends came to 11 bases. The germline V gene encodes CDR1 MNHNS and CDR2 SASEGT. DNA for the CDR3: TGTGCCAGCAGTGAAAGCGACGAGGGAAAACTGTTTTTT. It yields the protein CASSESDEGKLFF.

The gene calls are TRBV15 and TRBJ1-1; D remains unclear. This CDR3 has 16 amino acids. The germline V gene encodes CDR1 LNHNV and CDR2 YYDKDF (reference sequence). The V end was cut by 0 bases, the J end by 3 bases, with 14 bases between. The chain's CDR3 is CATSRDLRVYYTEAFF. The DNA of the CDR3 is TGTGCCACCAGCAGAGATCTAAGAGTATATTACACTGAAGCTTTCTTT. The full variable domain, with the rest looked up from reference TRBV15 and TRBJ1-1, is DAMVIQNPRYQVTQFGKPVTLSCSQTLNHNVMYWYQQKSSQAPKLLFHYYDKDFNNEADTPDNFQSRRPNTSFCFLDIRSPGLGDTAMYLCATSRDLRVYYTEAFFGQGTRLTVV.

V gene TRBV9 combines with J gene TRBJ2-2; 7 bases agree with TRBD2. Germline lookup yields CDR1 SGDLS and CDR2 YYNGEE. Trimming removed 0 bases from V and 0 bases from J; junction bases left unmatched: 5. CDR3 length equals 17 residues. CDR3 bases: TGTGCCAGCAGCGTAGCCGGGCTAGCGGCGAACACCGGGGAGCTGTTTTTT. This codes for CASSVAGLAANTGELFF.

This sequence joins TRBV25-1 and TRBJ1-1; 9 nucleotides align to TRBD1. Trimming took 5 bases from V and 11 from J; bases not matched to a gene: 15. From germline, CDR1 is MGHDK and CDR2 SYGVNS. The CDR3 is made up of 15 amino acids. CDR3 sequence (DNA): TGTGCCAGCAGTCCATATTCCACAGGGGGCTTAGGGGCTTTCTTT. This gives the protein CASSPYSTGGLGAFF.

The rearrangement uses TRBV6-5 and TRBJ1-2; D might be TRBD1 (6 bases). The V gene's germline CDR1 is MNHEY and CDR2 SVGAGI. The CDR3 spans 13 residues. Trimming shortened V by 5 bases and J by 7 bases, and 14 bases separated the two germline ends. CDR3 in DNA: TGTGCCAGCAGTACGGGGGGCGCTGCTGGCTACACCTTC. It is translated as CASSTGGAAGYTF.

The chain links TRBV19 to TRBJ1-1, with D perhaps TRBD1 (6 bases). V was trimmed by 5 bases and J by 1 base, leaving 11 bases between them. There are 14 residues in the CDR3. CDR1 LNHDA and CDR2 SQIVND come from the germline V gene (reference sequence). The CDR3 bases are TGTGCCAGTAGTGGTAGGACAGCGAACACTGAAGCTTTCTTT. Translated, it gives CASSGRTANTEAFF.

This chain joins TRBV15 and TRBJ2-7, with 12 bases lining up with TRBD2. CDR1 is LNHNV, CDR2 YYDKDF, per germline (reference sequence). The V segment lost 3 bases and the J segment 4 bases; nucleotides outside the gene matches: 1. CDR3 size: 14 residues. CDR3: CATSRGLAGYEQYF. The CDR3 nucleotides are TGTGCCACCAGCAGGGGACTAGCGGGTTACGAGCAGTACTTC.

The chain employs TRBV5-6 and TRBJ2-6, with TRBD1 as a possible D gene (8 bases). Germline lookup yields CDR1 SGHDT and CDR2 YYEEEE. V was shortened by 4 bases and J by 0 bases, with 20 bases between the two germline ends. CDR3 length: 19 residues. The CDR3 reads CASSPEDREGSSGANVLTF. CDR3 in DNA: TGTGCCAGCAGCCCGGAGGACAGGGAGGGGAGCTCTGGGGCCAACGTCCTGACTTTC. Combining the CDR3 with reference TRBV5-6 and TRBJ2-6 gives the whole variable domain DAGVTQSPTHLIKTRGQQVTLRCSPKSGHDTVSWYQQALGQGPQFIFQYYEEEERQRGNFPDRFSGHQFPNYSSELNVNALLLGDSALYLCASSPEDREGSSGANVLTFGAGSRLTVL.

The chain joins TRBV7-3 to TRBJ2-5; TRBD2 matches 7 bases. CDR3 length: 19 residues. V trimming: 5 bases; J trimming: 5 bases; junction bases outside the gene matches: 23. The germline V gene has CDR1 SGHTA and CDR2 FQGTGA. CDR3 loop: CASSPGVGGGAQVLETQYF. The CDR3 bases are TGTGCCAGCAGCCCAGGCGTTGGCGGGGGAGCCCAAGTCCTGGAGACCCAGTACTTC.

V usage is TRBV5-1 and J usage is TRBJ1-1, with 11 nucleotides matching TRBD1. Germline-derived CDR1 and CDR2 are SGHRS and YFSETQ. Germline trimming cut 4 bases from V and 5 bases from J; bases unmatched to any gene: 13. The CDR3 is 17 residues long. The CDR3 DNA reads TGCGCCAGCAGCCTGGGATTGAGGACAGGGGGCAGTACTGAAGCTTTCTTT. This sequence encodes CASSLGLRTGGSTEAFF.

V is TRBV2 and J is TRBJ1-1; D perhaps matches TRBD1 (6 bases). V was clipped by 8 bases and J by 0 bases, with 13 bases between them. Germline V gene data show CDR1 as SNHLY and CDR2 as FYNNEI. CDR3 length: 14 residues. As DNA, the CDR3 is TGTGCCAGCCAAGGGGGTCGAATGAACACTGAAGCTTTCTTT. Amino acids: CASQGGRMNTEAFF.

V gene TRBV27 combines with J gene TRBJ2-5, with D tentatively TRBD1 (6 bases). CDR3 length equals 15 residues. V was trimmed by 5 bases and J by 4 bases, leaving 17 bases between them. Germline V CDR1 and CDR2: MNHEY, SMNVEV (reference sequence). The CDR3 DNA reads TGTGCCAGCAGTCAATCCAGGGGTTTGATAGAGACCCAGTACTTC. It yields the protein CASSQSRGLIETQYF.

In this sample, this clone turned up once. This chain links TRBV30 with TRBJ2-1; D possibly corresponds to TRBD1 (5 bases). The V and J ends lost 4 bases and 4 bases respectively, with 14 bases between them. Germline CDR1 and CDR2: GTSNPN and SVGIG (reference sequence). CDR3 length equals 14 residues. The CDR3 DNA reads TGTGCCTGGACTAATGACAGTCTGTACAATGAGCAGTTCTTC. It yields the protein CAWTNDSLYNEQFF.

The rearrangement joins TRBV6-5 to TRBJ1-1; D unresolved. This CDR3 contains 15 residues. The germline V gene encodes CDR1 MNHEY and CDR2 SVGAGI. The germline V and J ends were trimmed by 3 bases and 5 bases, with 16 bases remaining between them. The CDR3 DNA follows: TGTGCCAGCAGTTATTCAATCGCCGGGAGAACTGAAGCTTTCTTT. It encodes CASSYSIAGRTEAFF.